Listed below are T cell receptor beta chains from one sample, sequenced in a study of monozygotic twins with inflammatory bowel disease. TCRdb derives one entry per CDR3 protein from the 5' RACE reads, leaving out DNA. The sample has some 330,000 distinct CDR3 sequences. Sequenced material: blood. The receptors stem from a human donor with ulcerative colitis or Crohn's disease, or a healthy co-twin of an affected twin (not recorded which). The CDR3 runs from the conserved cysteine through the conserved F or W. The order of the fields is V gene, J gene, CDR3 protein.

TRBV5-1	TRBJ2-7	CASSLASGRILFEQYF
TRBV29-1	TRBJ1-1	CSLRRTVINTEAFF
TRBV6-1	TRBJ1-1	CASRPGQRNAEAFF
TRBV28	TRBJ2-1	CASLSLGNEQFF
TRBV20-1	TRBJ2-7	CSARDLPYEQYF
TRBV7-3	TRBJ2-2	CASSLRRGGNTGELFF
TRBV29-1	TRBJ2-7	CSVGGTDGYEQYF
TRBV29-1	TRBJ1-2	CSVEDRVYGYTF
TRBV20-1	TRBJ1-5	CSADQGAGNQPQHF
TRBV11-2	TRBJ2-5	CASSSRARVQETQYF
TRBV19	TRBJ2-5	CASSPPGQGFQYF
TRBV20-1	TRBJ1-5	CSAYGGGQPQHF
TRBV7-9	TRBJ1-1	CASKGQDTEAFF
TRBV20-1	TRBJ2-4	CSASLLRTGGAKNIQYF
TRBV24-1	TRBJ2-1	CATSDRGEANNEQFF
TRBV2	TRBJ2-3	CAGTSGTDTQYF
TRBV24-1	TRBJ1-1	CATSGEGQGNTEAFF
TRBV7-2	TRBJ1-2	CASSLNRGIGYTF
TRBV7-2	TRBJ1-2	CASSLLGARTSYGYTF
TRBV20-1	TRBJ2-2	CSARDPNGTPRTGELFF
TRBV12-3/TRBV12-4	TRBJ1-2	CATVPGVNYGYTF
TRBV7-2	TRBJ1-2	CASSPSRGDYYGYTF
TRBV4-3	TRBJ2-3	CASSQPGGRTDTQYF
TRBV5-1	TRBJ1-1	CDSSLGQGNTEAFF
TRBV5-1	TRBJ2-3	CASSSLAGSSTDTQYF
TRBV7-2	TRBJ2-2	CASRGQGASGELFF
TRBV5-1	TRBJ1-4	CASSFVQGKEKLFF
TRBV7-2	TRBJ2-7	CASSTTGAYSSYEQYF
TRBV28	TRBJ2-7	CASSTLGDYEQYF
TRBV29-1	TRBJ2-2	CSAGNRGRGELFF
TRBV14	TRBJ1-1	CASSLIVMNTEAFF
TRBV30	TRBJ1-1	CAWRGFQGRAFF
TRBV3-1	TRBJ1-6	CASSQGGSNSPLHF
TRBV5-6	TRBJ2-5	CASSEDSGSIILYF
TRBV5-4	TRBJ1-2	CASSDEKGYGYTF
TRBV24-1	TRBJ2-7	CATSDSGWYEQYF
TRBV5-1	TRBJ1-4	CASSLVQNEKLFF
TRBV6-5	TRBJ2-7	CASSYRGAYEQYF
TRBV3-1	TRBJ1-1	CASSQGGLGGAFF
TRBV29-1	TRBJ2-7	CSVSVTSGRYEQYF
TRBV20-1	TRBJ1-5	CSAVPTGGRSNQPQHF
TRBV30	TRBJ1-1	CAWSDVRRTEAFF
TRBV7-2	TRBJ2-3	CASSLEASSTDTQYF
TRBV7-8	TRBJ1-6	CASSLVVNSPLHF
TRBV28	TRBJ1-1	CASSAESGTASFLEAFF
TRBV18	TRBJ1-3	CASSLGGRKGRNTIYF
TRBV6-2/TRBV6-3	TRBJ2-7	CASTPGQGRYEQYF
TRBV3-1	TRBJ2-3	CASSQGPSGGMTDTQYF
TRBV12-3/TRBV12-4	TRBJ1-2	CASSRDRVNNYGYTF
TRBV20-1	TRBJ1-1	CSARETGGYTEAFF
TRBV7-9	TRBJ2-5	CASSLRSSSETQYF
TRBV6-5	TRBJ2-4	CASSSLDRARDKNIQYF
TRBV30	TRBJ2-5	CAWILGAEIRETQYF
TRBV7-9	TRBJ1-1	CASSFGANTEAFF